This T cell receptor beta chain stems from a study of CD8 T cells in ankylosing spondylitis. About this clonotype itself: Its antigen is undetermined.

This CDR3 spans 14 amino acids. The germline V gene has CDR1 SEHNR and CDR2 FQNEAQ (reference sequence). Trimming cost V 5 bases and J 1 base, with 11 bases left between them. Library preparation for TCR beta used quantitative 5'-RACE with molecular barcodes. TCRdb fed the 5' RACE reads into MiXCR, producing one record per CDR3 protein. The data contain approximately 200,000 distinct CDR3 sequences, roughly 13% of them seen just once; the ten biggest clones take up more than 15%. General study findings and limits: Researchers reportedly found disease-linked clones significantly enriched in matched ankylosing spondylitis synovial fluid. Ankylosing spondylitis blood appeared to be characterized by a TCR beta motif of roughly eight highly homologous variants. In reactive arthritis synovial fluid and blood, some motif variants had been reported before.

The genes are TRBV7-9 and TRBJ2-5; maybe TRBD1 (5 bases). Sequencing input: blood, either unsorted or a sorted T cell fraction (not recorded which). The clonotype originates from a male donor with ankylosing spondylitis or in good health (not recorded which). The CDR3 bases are TGTGCCAGCAGCCCCGACAGTACCCAAGAGACCCAGTACTTC. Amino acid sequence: CASSPDSTQETQYF.